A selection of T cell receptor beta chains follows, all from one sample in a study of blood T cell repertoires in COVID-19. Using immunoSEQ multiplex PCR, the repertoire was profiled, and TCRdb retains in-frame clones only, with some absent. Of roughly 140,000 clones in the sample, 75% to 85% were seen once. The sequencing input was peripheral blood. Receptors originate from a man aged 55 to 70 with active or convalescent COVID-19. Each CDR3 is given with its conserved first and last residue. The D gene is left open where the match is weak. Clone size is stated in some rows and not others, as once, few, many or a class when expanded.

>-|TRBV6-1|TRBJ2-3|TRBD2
TGTGCCAGCAGTGAAGCTCTAGCGGGAGTGGAGGGTACGCAGTATTTT
CASSEALAGVEGTQYF
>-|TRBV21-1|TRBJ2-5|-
TGTGCCAGCAGCGCGACAAATCAGGGCGGGGAGGAGACCCAGTACTTC
CASSATNQGGEETQYF
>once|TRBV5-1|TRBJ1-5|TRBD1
TGCGCCAGCAGCTTGACAGGGGGCGATCAGCCCCAGCATTTT
CASSLTGGDQPQHF
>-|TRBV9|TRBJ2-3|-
TGTGCCAGCAGCGTGGTAGCGACAGATACGCAGTATTTT
CASSVVATDTQYF
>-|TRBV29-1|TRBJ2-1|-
TGCAGGGCGGGTAGCGCAGTAAATGAGCAGTTCTTC
CRAGSAVNEQFF
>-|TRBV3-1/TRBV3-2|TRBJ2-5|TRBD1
TGTGCCAGCAGCCCCCGGACAGGGAAAGAGACCCAGTACTTC
CASSPRTGKETQYF
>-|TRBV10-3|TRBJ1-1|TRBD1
TGTGCCATCAGTGAGCGACTTGGGCAGGGGGCTAGAACTGAAGCTTTCTTT
CAISERLGQGARTEAFF
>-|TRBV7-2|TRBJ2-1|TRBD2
TGTGCCAGCAGCCGCGCTAGAATAGCGGGACCATCCTACAATGAGCAGTTCTTC
CASSRARIAGPSYNEQFF
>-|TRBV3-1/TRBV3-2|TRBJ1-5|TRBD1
TGTGCCAGCAGCCAGGACAAGGGACAGGTCGCGCAGCCCCAGCATTTT
CASSQDKGQVAQPQHF
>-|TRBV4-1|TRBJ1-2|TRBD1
TGCGCCAGCAGCCAAGAACAGGGGAGTTTTGGCTACACCTTC
CASSQEQGSFGYTF
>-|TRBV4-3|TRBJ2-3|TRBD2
TGCGCCAGCAGCCAACTCTTAGCGGGGGCCCTAACAGATACGCAGTATTTT
CASSQLLAGALTDTQYF
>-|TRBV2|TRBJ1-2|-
TGTGCCAGCAGTGTCGCACGGGACTATGGCTACACCTTC
CASSVARDYGYTF
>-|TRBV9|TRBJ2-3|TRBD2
TGTGCCAGCAGCGTAGATAGCGGGGGGGCCGATACGCAGTATTTT
CASSVDSGGADTQYF
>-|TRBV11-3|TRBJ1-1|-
TGTGCCAGCAGCCTACGGGGGACTGAAGCTTTCTTT
CASSLRGTEAFF
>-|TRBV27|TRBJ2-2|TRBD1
TGTGCCACCTCGTTAGACAGGGGAGGAGCCGGGGAGCTGTTTTTT
CATSLDRGGAGELFF
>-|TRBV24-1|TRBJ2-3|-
TGTGCCACCAGTGATTCCTACTATACAGATACGCAGTATTTT
CATSDSYYTDTQYF
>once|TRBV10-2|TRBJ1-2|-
TGCGCCAGCATGGAGACAGAGGTCTATGGCTACACCTTC
CASMETEVYGYTF
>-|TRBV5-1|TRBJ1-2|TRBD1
TGCGCCAGCAGCGCGCAACCGGGACAGGGGGCGATTATGGGTGGCTACACCTTC
CASSAQPGQGAIMGGYTF
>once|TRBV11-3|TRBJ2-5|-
TGTGCCAGCAGCTTACGGGACATCGGGGAGACCCAGTACTTC
CASSLRDIGETQYF
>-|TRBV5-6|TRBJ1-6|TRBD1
TGTGCCAGCAGGGACAGGGAGGCTAATTCACCCCTCCACTTT
CASRDREANSPLHF
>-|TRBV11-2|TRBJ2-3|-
TGTGCCAGCAGCCGCACAGGACAGAGCACAGATACGCAGTATTTT
CASSRTGQSTDTQYF
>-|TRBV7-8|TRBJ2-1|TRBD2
TGTGCCAGCAGCTCGCCCCGAAGACTAGCGGGAGTTCACAATGAGCAGTTCTTC
CASSSPRRLAGVHNEQFF
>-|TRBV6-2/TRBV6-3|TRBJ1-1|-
TGTGCCAGCAGCCCGGGGCTCGCGAACACTGAAGCTTTCTTT
CASSPGLANTEAFF
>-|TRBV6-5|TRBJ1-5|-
TGTGCCAGCAGCCCGACAGGAGGCAATCAGCCCCAGCATTTT
CASSPTGGNQPQHF
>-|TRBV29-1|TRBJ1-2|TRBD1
TGCAGCGTTGAACGGACAGGGGGCAAGGGCTACACCTTC
CSVERTGGKGYTF
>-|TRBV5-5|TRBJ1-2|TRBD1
TGTGCCAGCAGCTTGGCCCGGGACAGGGTTGGCTACACCTTC
CASSLARDRVGYTF
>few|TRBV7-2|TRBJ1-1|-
TGTGCCAGCAAACAACAGGAGAACACTGAAGCTTTCTTT
CASKQQENTEAFF